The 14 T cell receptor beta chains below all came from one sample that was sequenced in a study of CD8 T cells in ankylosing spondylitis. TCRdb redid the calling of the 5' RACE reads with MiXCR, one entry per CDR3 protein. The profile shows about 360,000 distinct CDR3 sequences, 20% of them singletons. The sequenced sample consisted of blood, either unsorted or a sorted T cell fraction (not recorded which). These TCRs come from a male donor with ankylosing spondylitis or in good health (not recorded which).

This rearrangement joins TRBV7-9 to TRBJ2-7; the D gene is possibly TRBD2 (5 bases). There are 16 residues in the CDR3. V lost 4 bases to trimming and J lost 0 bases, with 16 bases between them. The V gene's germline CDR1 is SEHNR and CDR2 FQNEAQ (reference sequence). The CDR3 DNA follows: TGTGCCAGCAGCTCCCCATCGCGGGCCCTCTCCTACGAGCAGTACTTC. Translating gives CASSSPSRALSYEQYF.

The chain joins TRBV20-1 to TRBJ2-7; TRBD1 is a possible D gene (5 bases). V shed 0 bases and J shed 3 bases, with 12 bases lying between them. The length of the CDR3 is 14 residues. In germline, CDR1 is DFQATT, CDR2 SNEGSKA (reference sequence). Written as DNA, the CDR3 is TGCAGTGCTAGAGATTGGGCCAGGGACTACGAGCAGTACTTC. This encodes CSARDWARDYEQYF.

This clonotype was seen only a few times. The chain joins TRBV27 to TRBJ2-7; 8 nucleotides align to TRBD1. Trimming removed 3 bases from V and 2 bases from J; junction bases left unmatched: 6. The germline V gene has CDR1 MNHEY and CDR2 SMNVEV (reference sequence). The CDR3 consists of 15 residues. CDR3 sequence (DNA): TGTGCCAGCAGTTTCAGGGGGCACCCAACCTACGAGCAGTACTTC. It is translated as CASSFRGHPTYEQYF.

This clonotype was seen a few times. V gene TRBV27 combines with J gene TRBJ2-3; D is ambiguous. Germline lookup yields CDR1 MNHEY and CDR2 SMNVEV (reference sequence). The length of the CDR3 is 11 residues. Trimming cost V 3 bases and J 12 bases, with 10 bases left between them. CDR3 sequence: CASSFSSTQYF. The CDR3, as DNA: TGTGCCAGCAGTTTTTCGTCTACCCAGTATTTT.

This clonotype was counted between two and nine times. CDR3 nucleotide sequence: TGCGCCAGCAGTGAGATGGACTATGGCTACACCTTC. This sequence encodes CASSEMDYGYTF. This chain uses TRBV10-2 with TRBJ1-2; D call uncertain. This CDR3 has 12 residues. CDR1 and CDR2 (germline): WSHSY, SAAADI. Trimming took 2 bases from V and 3 from J, leaving 4 bases between them.

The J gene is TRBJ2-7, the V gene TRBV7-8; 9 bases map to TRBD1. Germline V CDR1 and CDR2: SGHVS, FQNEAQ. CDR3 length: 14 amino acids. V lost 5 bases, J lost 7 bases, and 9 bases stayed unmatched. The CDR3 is CASSLEQGAWEQYF. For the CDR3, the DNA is TGTGCCAGCAGCCTAGAACAGGGGGCGTGGGAGCAGTACTTC.

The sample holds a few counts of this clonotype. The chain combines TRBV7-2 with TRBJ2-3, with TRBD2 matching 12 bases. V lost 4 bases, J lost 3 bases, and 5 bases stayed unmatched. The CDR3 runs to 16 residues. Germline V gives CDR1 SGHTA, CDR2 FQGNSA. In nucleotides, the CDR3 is TGTGCCAGCAGCTCGACTAGCGGGGGCTTGACAGATACGCAGTATTTT. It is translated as CASSSTSGGLTDTQYF.

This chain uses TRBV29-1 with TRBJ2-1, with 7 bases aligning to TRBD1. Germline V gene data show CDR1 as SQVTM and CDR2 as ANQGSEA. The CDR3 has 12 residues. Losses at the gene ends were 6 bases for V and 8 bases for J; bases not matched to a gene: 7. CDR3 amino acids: CSVDIGGHEQFF. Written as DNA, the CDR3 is TGCAGCGTCGACATAGGGGGCCATGAGCAGTTCTTC.

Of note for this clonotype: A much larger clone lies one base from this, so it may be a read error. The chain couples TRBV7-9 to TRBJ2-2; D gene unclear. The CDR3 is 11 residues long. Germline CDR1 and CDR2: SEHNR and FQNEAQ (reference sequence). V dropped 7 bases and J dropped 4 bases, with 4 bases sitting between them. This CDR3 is CASTITGELFF. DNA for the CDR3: TGTGCCAGCACCATCACCGGGGAGCTGTTTTTT.

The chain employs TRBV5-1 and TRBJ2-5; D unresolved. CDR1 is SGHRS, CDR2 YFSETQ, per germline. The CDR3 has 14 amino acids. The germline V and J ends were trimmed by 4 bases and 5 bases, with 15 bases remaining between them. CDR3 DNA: TGCGCCAGCAGCCTCTTAGGCCCCCATGAGACCCAGTACTTC. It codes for CASSLLGPHETQYF.

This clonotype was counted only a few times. The CDR3 DNA reads as TGTGCCATCAGTGAGACGGCCAATGAGCAGTTCTTC. This gives the protein CAISETANEQFF. The genes are TRBV10-3 and TRBJ2-1; no clear D. Germline assignment: CDR1 ENHRY and CDR2 SYGVKD. Trimming removed 2 bases at V and 6 bases at J, with 5 bases between. CDR3 length equals 12 residues.

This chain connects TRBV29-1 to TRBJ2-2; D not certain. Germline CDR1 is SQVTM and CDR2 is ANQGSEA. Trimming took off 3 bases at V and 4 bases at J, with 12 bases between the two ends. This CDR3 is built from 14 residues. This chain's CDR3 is CSVEGGDSTGELFF. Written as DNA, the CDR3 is TGCAGCGTTGAGGGCGGAGATTCCACCGGGGAGCTGTTTTTT.

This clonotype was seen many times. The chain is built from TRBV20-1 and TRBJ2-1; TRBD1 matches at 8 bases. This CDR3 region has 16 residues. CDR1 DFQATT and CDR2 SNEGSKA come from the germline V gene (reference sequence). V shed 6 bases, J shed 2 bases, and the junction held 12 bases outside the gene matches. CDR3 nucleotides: TGCAGTGCCAACAGCATACCAGGGGGCGCCTACAATGAGCAGTTCTTC. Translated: CSANSIPGGAYNEQFF.

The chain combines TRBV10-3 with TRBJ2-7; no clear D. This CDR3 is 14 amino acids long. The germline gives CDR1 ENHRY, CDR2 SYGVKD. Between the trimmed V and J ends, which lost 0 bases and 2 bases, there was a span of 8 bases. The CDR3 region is CAISESGQTYEQYF. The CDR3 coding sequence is TGTGCCATCAGTGAGTCAGGGCAAACCTACGAGCAGTACTTC.